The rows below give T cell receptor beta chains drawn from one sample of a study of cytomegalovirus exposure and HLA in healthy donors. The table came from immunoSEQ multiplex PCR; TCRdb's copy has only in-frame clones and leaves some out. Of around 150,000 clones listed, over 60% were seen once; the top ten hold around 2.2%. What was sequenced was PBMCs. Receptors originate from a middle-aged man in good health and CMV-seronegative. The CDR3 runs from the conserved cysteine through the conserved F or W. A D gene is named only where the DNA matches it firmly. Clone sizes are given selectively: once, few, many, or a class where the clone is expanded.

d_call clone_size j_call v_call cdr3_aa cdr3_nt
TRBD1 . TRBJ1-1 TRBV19 CASSIQGVPTEAFF TGTGCCAGTAGTATTCAGGGGGTCCCCACTGAAGCTTTCTTT
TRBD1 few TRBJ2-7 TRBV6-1 CASSTRGPSYEQYF TGTGCCAGCAGCACCAGGGGGCCCTCCTACGAGCAGTACTTC
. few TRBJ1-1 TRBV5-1 CASSLEQGTEAFF TGCGCCAGCAGCTTGGAACAGGGCACTGAAGCTTTCTTT
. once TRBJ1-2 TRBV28 CASSLEEAYGYTF TGTGCCAGCAGTTTAGAGGAGGCCTATGGCTACACCTTC
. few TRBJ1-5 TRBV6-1 CASSEFDSQPQHF TGTGCCAGCAGTGAATTCGACAGCCAGCCCCAGCATTTT
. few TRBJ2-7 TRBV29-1 CSLRGGYEQYF TGCAGCCTGAGGGGGGGCTACGAGCAGTACTTC
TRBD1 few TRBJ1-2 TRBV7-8 CASGGQASINYGYTF TGTGCCAGTGGAGGACAGGCGTCAATTAACTATGGCTACACCTTC
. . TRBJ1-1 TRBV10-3 CAISLQGNTEAFF TGTGCCATCAGCCTACAGGGGAACACTGAAGCTTTCTTT
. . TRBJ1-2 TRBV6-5 CASSLSPNYGYTF TGTGCCAGCAGCTTATCCCCGAACTATGGCTACACCTTC
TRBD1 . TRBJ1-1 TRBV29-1 CSVERGRTEAFF TGCAGCGTTGAAAGGGGGCGGACTGAAGCTTTCTTT
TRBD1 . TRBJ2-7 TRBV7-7 CASSPGQGYEQYF TGTGCCAGCAGCCCCGGACAGGGATACGAGCAGTACTTC
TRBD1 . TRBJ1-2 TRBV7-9 CASSPRQGDNYGYTF TGTGCCAGCAGCCCTCGACAGGGGGATAACTATGGCTACACCTTC
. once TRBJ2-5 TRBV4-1 CASSQVGGAVQETQYF TGCGCCAGCAGCCAAGTAGGCGGGGCCGTCCAAGAGACCCAGTACTTC
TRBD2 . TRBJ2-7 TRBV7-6 CASSPNRLASYEQYF TGTGCCAGCAGCCCGAACCGACTAGCTTCCTACGAGCAGTACTTC
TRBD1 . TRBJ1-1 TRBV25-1 CASSELGTGFEAFF TGTGCCAGCAGTGAACTAGGGACAGGGTTTGAAGCTTTCTTT
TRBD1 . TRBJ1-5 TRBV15 CAVGQLSNQPQHF TGTGCCGTGGGACAGCTTAGCAATCAGCCCCAGCATTTT
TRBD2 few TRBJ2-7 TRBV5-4 CASSLDSSGGLRSSYEQYF TGTGCCAGCAGCTTGGACTCTAGCGGGGGCCTCAGGAGCTCCTACGAGCAGTACTTC
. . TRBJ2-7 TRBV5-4 CASSSDGGHYEQYF TGTGCCAGCAGCTCGGACGGCGGACACTACGAGCAGTACTTC
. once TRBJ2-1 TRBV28 CASSSNRRTLYLYNEQFF TGTGCCAGCAGTTCCAATCGAAGGACACTTTACCTCTACAATGAGCAGTTCTTC